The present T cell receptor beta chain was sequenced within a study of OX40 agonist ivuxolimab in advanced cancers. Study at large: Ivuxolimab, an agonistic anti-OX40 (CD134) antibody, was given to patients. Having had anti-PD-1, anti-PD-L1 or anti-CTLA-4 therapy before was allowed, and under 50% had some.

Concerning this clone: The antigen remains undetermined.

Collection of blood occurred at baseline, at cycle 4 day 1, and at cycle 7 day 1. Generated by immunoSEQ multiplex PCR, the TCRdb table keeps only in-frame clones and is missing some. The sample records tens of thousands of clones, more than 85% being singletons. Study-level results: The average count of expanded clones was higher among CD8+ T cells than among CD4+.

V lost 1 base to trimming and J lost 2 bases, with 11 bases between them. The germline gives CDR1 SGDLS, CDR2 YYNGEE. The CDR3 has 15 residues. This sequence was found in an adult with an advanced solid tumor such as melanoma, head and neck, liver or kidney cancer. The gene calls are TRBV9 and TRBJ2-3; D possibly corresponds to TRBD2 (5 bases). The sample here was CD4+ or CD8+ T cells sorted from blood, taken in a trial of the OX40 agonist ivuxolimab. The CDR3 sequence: CASSVSSNPTDTQYF. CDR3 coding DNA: TGTGCCAGCAGCGTATCTAGCAACCCCACAGATACGCAGTATTTT.